Each of the 2 T cell receptor beta chains below was sequenced from the same sample in a study of early stage breast cancer tumors. Profiling relied on immunoSEQ multiplex PCR, and the TCRdb table lists in-frame clones only, not all of them. The data show 4,800 or so clones, 65% to 80% seen once. The sample consisted of normal breast tissue next to the tumor. Receptor source: a person in their sixties with breast cancer.

Within the sample, this clone is large (0.1 to 1%). This chain joins TRBV6-5 and TRBJ2-3; the match to TRBD1 covers 8 bases. The CDR3 runs 14 residues. The J segment lost 5 bases and the V segment lost 8 bases, leaving 9 bases of the junction unmatched. The germline gives CDR1 MNHEY, CDR2 SVGAGI. This CDR3 is CASQPRGLIDTQYF. The CDR3 nucleotides read TGTGCCAGCCAACCCAGGGGGCTTATAGATACGCAGTATTTT.

This chain uses TRBV5-1 with TRBJ2-2; no reliable D call. The V and J ends lost 1 base and 0 bases respectively, with 7 bases between them. Germline V gene lookup returns CDR1 SGHRS and CDR2 YFSETQ. The CDR3 runs 15 residues. The CDR3 nucleotides read TGCGCCAGCAGCTTGTCGCGCGCGAACACCGGGGAGCTGTTTTTT. Translating it yields CASSLSRANTGELFF.